The 16 T cell receptor beta chains reported below all come from one sample, sequenced in a study of identical twins. TCRdb itself ran the 5' RACE reads through MiXCR, one entry per CDR3 protein. In the table there are approximately 140,000 distinct CDR3 sequences, under 4.5% of which are singletons. The sequenced sample was memory T cells sorted from blood. These TCRs come from a man younger than 35 in good health.

In this sample, this clonotype turned up many times. CDR3 DNA sequence: TGCGCCAGCTGTCCGACCTTTTTGCGAGGCCCTTTGGCAGCTTTCTTT. This sequence encodes CASCPTFLRGPLAAFF. V and J are TRBV4-1 and TRBJ1-1; D is unresolved. V was cut by 8 bases and J by 10 bases, with 29 bases left in between. Germline-derived CDR1 and CDR2 are MGHRA and YSYEKL. The CDR3 extends over 16 amino acids.

In this sample, this clonotype turned up many times. The rearrangement joins TRBV5-1 to TRBJ2-1; TRBD2 aligns across 9 bases. The CDR3 sequence is 15 residues long. Germline trimming cut 0 bases from V and 4 bases from J; bases unmatched to any gene: 2. Per the germline V gene, CDR1 is SGHRS and CDR2 is YFSETQ. The CDR3 protein is CASSLASGRYNEQFF. The CDR3 DNA reads TGCGCCAGCAGCTTGGCCAGCGGGAGGTACAATGAGCAGTTCTTC.

This clonotype was recorded at least ten times. The chain is built from TRBV27 and TRBJ1-5; D is uncertain. Germline V gives CDR1 MNHEY, CDR2 SMNVEV (reference sequence). The V end was cut by 0 bases, the J end by 0 bases, with 6 bases between. This CDR3 contains 15 residues. In nucleotides, the CDR3 is TGTGCCAGCAGTTTATCGGGAGTTAGCAATCAGCCCCAGCATTTT. Encoded protein: CASSLSGVSNQPQHF.

This clonotype showed up many times. The V and J genes are TRBV18 and TRBJ1-1, with a weak D call TRBD1 (6 bases). V lost 6 bases, J lost 1 base, and 18 bases lay in between. The CDR3 consists of 16 residues. CDR1 is KGHSH, CDR2 LQKENI, per germline. CDR3 DNA sequence: TGTGCCAGCTCGCTTGTGCAGGGGATTTGGAACACTGAAGCTTTCTTT. Protein product: CASSLVQGIWNTEAFF.

This clonotype has ten or more counts. The gene calls are TRBV5-1 and TRBJ2-1, with TRBD2 as a possible D gene (8 bases). Germline values: CDR1 SGHRS, CDR2 YFSETQ. This CDR3 has 20 residues. The V end lost 1 base, the J end lost 12 bases, and 35 bases lay between the germline ends. The CDR3 region has the DNA TGCGCCAGCAGCTTGTTTGTTAGCGGGACAGACACATACAATGATGTTGGGCAGTTCTTC. Residues: CASSLFVSGTDTYNDVGQFF.

Ten or more counts support this clonotype. The V call is TRBV5-1, the J call TRBJ2-2; tentative D call: TRBD1 (5 bases). V dropped 4 bases and J dropped 3 bases, with 13 bases sitting between them. The CDR3 is 15 amino acids. CDR1 is SGHRS and CDR2 is YFSETQ in the germline V gene. CDR3 nucleotide sequence: TGCGCCAGCAGCCTACCGACAGACTACACCGGGGAGCTGTTTTTT. This translates into CASSLPTDYTGELFF.

In this sample, this clonotype turned up many times. The chain combines TRBV6-2 or TRBV6-3 with TRBJ2-1; the D is unclear. This CDR3 is 12 amino acids long. The V end lost 7 bases, the J end lost 7 bases, and 11 bases lay between the germline ends. Looked up from germline, CDR1 is MNHEY and CDR2 is SVGEGT. In DNA form, the CDR3 reads TGTGCCAGCACCGACGTGGGGAATGAGCAGTTCTTC. Protein: CASTDVGNEQFF.

This clonotype came up many times. The CDR3 DNA reads TGTGCCAGCAGGCAGGGGGTTATGGAGCAGTACGTC. Translated: CASRQGVMEQYV. The rearrangement links TRBV11-2 to TRBJ2-7, with 7 positions matching TRBD1. The germline CDR1 and CDR2 sequences are SGHAT and FQNNGV. V lost 6 bases, J lost 7 bases, and 6 bases stayed unmatched. The length of the CDR3 is 12 residues.

This clonotype has ten or more counts. The chain combines TRBV6-1 with TRBJ2-6; the D gene is possibly TRBD1 (7 bases). Trimming cost V 5 bases and J 1 base, with 21 bases left between them. This CDR3 region has 19 residues. Germline V gives CDR1 MNHNS, CDR2 SASEGT. CDR3: CASSNRGAGGISGANVLTF. The DNA of the CDR3 is TGTGCCAGCAGTAACCGCGGGGCAGGGGGGATTTCTGGGGCCAACGTCCTGACTTTC.

The table lists this clonotype with many counts. CDR3 amino acids: CASSPGTGMISNQPQHF. CDR3 nucleotide sequence: TGTGCCAGCAGCCCCGGGACAGGGATGATTAGCAATCAGCCCCAGCATTTT. V and J are TRBV7-9 and TRBJ1-5, with 9 bases matching TRBD1. The CDR3 consists of 17 residues. Trimming took 5 bases from V and 0 from J; bases not matched to a gene: 8. Germline-derived CDR1 and CDR2 are SEHNR and FQNEAQ (reference sequence).

This clonotype was seen repeatedly, ten times or more. The chain has TRBV15 and TRBJ2-1; 11 bases fit TRBD2. The CDR3 runs 17 residues. Per germline, CDR1 LNHNV and CDR2 YYDKDF (reference sequence). V shed 0 bases, J shed 7 bases, and the junction held 8 bases outside the gene matches. The CDR3 coding sequence is TGTGCCACCAGCAGAGACCCCATAGCGGGAGGGGGAAATGAGCAGTTCTTC. As protein: CATSRDPIAGGGNEQFF.

This clonotype showed up many times. The V call is TRBV24-1, the J call TRBJ2-1; a weak D match, TRBD2 (6 bases). The CDR3 loop spans 19 amino acids. Germline V gene lookup returns CDR1 KGHDR and CDR2 SFDVKD. The V and J ends lost 8 bases and 3 bases respectively, with 28 bases between them. CDR3 DNA sequence: TGTGCCACCACCTTACCCTATCGGGACTGTATAGACTACTACAATGAGCAGTTCTTC. It is translated as CATTLPYRDCIDYYNEQFF.

In this sample, this clonotype turned up many times. This chain connects TRBV27 to TRBJ1-2; a weak D match, TRBD1 (5 bases). The V end lost 5 bases, the J end lost 7 bases, and 17 bases lay between the germline ends. This CDR3 region has 14 residues. Per the germline V gene, CDR1 is MNHEY and CDR2 is SMNVEV (reference sequence). This CDR3 reads CASSPTDTAGGYTF. The CDR3 DNA follows: TGTGCCAGCAGTCCGACGGACACGGCGGGTGGCTACACCTTC.

This clonotype was detected many times. The genes are TRBV6-5 and TRBJ1-3, with a possible D match to TRBD1 (5 bases). Per the germline V gene, CDR1 is MNHEY and CDR2 is SVGAGI. Trimming removed 2 bases at V and 2 bases at J, with 7 bases between. This CDR3 region has 14 residues. CDR3 loop: CASSYNRPGNTIYF. DNA of the CDR3: TGTGCCAGCAGTTACAACAGGCCTGGAAACACCATATATTTT.

This clonotype was picked up many times. V and J are TRBV15 and TRBJ2-6; unclear D gene. Germline V gene data show CDR1 as LNHNV and CDR2 as YYDKDF (reference sequence). The CDR3 has 13 amino acids. Trimming took 6 bases from V and 1 from J, leaving 4 bases between them. Written as DNA, the CDR3 is TGTGCCACCAGGGTGTCTGGGGCCAACGTCCTGACTTTC. It encodes CATRVSGANVLTF.

This clonotype was seen ten or more times. The rearrangement links TRBV20-1 to TRBJ1-5; 8 nucleotides match TRBD1. In germline, CDR1 is DFQATT, CDR2 SNEGSKA (reference sequence). This CDR3 has 14 residues. Trimming cost V 1 base and J 1 base; bases outside gene matches: 0. The CDR3 loop reads CSARAGGSNQPQHF. The CDR3 coding sequence is TGCAGTGCTAGAGCAGGGGGCAGCAATCAGCCCCAGCATTTT.